The 32 T cell receptor beta chains below were found in one sample sequenced in a study of CD8+ T cells in alopecia areata. The treatment denotes: oral pan-JAK inhibitor, 5-10 mg twice daily. After isolation, RNA underwent reverse transcription to generate cDNA as the sequencing template. Profiling relied on immunoSEQ multiplex PCR, and the TCRdb table lists in-frame clones only, not all of them. The repertoire consists of 200,000 to 250,000 clones, with about two fifths occurring once and the leading ten covering roughly 0.45%. Here the sequenced sample was CD4+ T cells sorted from blood, taken at approximately week 30, from a patient treated with tofacitinib. These receptor sequences come from a human donor with alopecia areata.

The chain links TRBV5-1 to TRBJ1-1; the match to TRBD1 covers 7 bases. V shed 7 bases, J shed 5 bases, and the junction held 17 bases outside the gene matches. The CDR3 extends over 16 amino acids. Germline lookup yields CDR1 SGHRS and CDR2 YFSETQ. In DNA form, the CDR3 reads TGCGCCAGCTTCCCGGCGGGGGGACAGACTTTAACTGAAGCTTTCTTT. It translates to CASFPAGGQTLTEAFF.

This clone was detected only a few times. The chain is built from TRBV28 and TRBJ1-1; D not resolved. Germline V lookup: CDR1 MDHEN, CDR2 SYDVKM. This CDR3 contains 12 residues. V lost 1 base to trimming and J lost 7 bases, with 7 bases between them. The CDR3 DNA follows: TGTGCCAGCAGTTTATATCGGGATGAAGCTTTCTTT. This translates into CASSLYRDEAFF.

The chain joins TRBV6-1 to TRBJ2-7, with D perhaps assigned TRBD1 or TRBD2 (5 bases each). Per the germline V gene, CDR1 is MNHNS and CDR2 is SASEGT. V was clipped by 7 bases and J by 2 bases, with 15 bases between them. The CDR3 loop spans 14 amino acids. The CDR3 is CASTPRDRAYEQYF. The CDR3 DNA reads as TGTGCCAGCACCCCCCGGGACCGAGCCTACGAGCAGTACTTC.

This clone has a single count. This sequence joins TRBV25-1 and TRBJ1-4, with D maybe TRBD1 (5 bases). V lost 0 bases and J 8 bases, leaving 13 bases between the germline ends. Germline CDR1 and CDR2: MGHDK and SYGVNS. This CDR3 is built from 15 residues. The CDR3 protein is CASSEYRGGGEKLFF. The CDR3 DNA reads as TGTGCCAGCAGTGAATACCGGGGGGGTGGCGAAAAACTGTTTTTT.

The rearrangement joins TRBV5-1 to TRBJ1-1; no clear D gene. The germline gives CDR1 SGHRS, CDR2 YFSETQ. The CDR3 is 13 amino acids. Trimming stripped 2 bases from V and 1 base from J, with 6 bases between. The CDR3 loop is CASSFVENTEAFF. CDR3 sequence (DNA): TGCGCCAGCAGCTTTGTGGAGAACACTGAAGCTTTCTTT.

The chain is built from TRBV5-1 and TRBJ1-1; 9 nucleotides line up with TRBD1. J gave up 2 bases and V 4 bases, and 9 bases lay outside the gene matches. Germline-derived CDR1 and CDR2 are SGHRS and YFSETQ. The CDR3 sequence is 16 residues long. In DNA form, the CDR3 reads TGCGCCAGCAGCCTCGGACAGGGGCCCTATAACACTGAAGCTTTCTTT. This gives the protein CASSLGQGPYNTEAFF.

The chain uses TRBV7-2 and TRBJ2-1, with 10 bases fitting TRBD1. Germline V CDR1 and CDR2: SGHTA, FQGNSA. The V and J ends lost 5 bases and 6 bases, in that order; junction bases with no gene match: 4. This CDR3 is built from 14 residues. The CDR3 is CASSQRTGGNEQFF. CDR3 DNA sequence: TGTGCCAGCAGCCAGAGGACAGGGGGCAATGAGCAGTTCTTC.

This clone was seen only a few times. The chain employs TRBV5-1 and TRBJ2-7, with D perhaps matching TRBD1 or TRBD2 (5 bases each). The CDR3 has 12 amino acids. The V gene lost 7 bases and the J gene lost 0 bases, with 8 bases spanning the gap. The germline V gene encodes CDR1 SGHRS and CDR2 YFSETQ. CDR3 in amino acids: CASRDDSYEQYF. DNA of the CDR3: TGCGCCAGCCGGGACGACTCCTACGAGCAGTACTTC.

The genes are TRBV5-6 and TRBJ1-1, with D unclear. Trimming took off 1 base at V and 0 bases at J, with 13 bases between the two ends. The CDR3 consists of 16 residues. Germline V gene lookup returns CDR1 SGHDT and CDR2 YYEEEE. CDR3 in DNA: TGTGCCAGCAGCTTGCTTTCAGGCTCGATGAACACTGAAGCTTTCTTT. Protein product: CASSLLSGSMNTEAFF.

The rearrangement links TRBV15 to TRBJ2-3; 11 nucleotides match TRBD2. V lost 3 bases and J lost 2; bases outside the gene matches: 22. This CDR3 has 22 amino acids. CDR1 and CDR2 (germline): LNHNV, YYDKDF (reference sequence). The CDR3 DNA reads TGTGCCACCAGCAGTCCGCCGGGAAGGGTAACTAGCGGGAGTGTGTACACAGATACGCAGTATTTT. Translating it yields CATSSPPGRVTSGSVYTDTQYF.

This clone was recorded a few times. The chain is built from TRBV6-5 and TRBJ2-2; D is undetermined. The length of the CDR3 is 14 residues. V was pared by 6 bases and J by 3 bases, with 11 bases between. Per germline, CDR1 MNHEY and CDR2 SVGAGI. The CDR3 protein is CASSLRGYTGELFF. CDR3 sequence (DNA): TGTGCCAGCAGCCTGAGAGGATACACCGGGGAGCTGTTTTTT.

The chain carries TRBV15 and TRBJ2-5, with D perhaps being TRBD1 or TRBD2 (5 bases each). CDR1 and CDR2 (germline): LNHNV, YYDKDF (reference sequence). This CDR3 is built from 15 residues. Trimming stripped 4 bases from V and 5 bases from J, with 17 bases between. CDR3 region: CATSTRGTARETQYF. The CDR3 nucleotides are TGTGCCACCAGCACCCGAGGGACCGCTAGGGAGACCCAGTACTTC.

A few counts support this clone. The V and J genes are TRBV2 and TRBJ1-4; D remains unclear. This CDR3 spans 12 amino acids. Germline V gives CDR1 SNHLY, CDR2 FYNNEI. Trimming stripped 1 base from V and 8 bases from J, with 5 bases between. CDR3 region: CASSEDGEKLFF. For the CDR3, the DNA is TGTGCCAGCAGTGAAGATGGAGAAAAACTGTTTTTT.

The chain joins TRBV6-5 to TRBJ2-3, with TRBD2 as a possible D gene (5 bases). The CDR3 consists of 14 residues. Trimming left V 6 bases short and J 1 base short, with 11 bases between. Germline assignment: CDR1 MNHEY and CDR2 SVGAGI. CDR3 region: CASRVSGGTDTQYF. The CDR3 region has the DNA TGTGCCAGCAGGGTTTCCGGGGGCACAGATACGCAGTATTTT.

Only a few counts were recorded for this clone. This rearrangement joins TRBV19 to TRBJ2-2; D is unresolved. Trimming pared 3 bases from V and 4 bases from J, leaving 6 bases between. Germline CDR1 is LNHDA and CDR2 is SQIVND (reference sequence). This CDR3 contains 13 residues. The CDR3 DNA reads as TGTGCCAGTAGTATCTGGATCACCGGGGAGCTGTTTTTT. Protein: CASSIWITGELFF.

This clone was picked up one time. V gene TRBV6-5 combines with J gene TRBJ1-5; tentatively, D is TRBD1 (6 bases). The CDR3 totals 13 residues. Germline V lookup: CDR1 MNHEY, CDR2 SVGAGI. V was trimmed by 8 bases and J by 6 bases, leaving 14 bases between them. CDR3 in amino acids: CASGRTVSQPQHF. The CDR3 DNA follows: TGTGCCAGCGGGCGGACAGTGTCTCAGCCCCAGCATTTT.

The rearrangement links TRBV10-3 to TRBJ2-4; a possible D gene is TRBD2 (6 bases). The CDR3 length is 15 residues. The ends were cut back, 2 bases at V and 2 bases at J, with 10 bases in the middle. Germline CDR1 ENHRY, CDR2 SYGVKD. The DNA for the CDR3 is TGTGCCATCAGTGAGGGAGGGTTGACCAAAAACATTCAGTACTTC. This translates into CAISEGGLTKNIQYF.

This clone has just a few counts. The genes are TRBV5-1 and TRBJ2-4; D is possibly TRBD1 (5 bases). Looked up from germline, CDR1 is SGHRS and CDR2 is YFSETQ. Deletions cut 0 bases from V and 2 bases from J, with 9 bases between. The CDR3 runs 15 residues. CDR3 nucleotides: TGCGCCAGCAGCTTGGATGCAGGGTCCAAAAACATTCAGTACTTC. Its translation is CASSLDAGSKNIQYF.

The chain is built from TRBV9 and TRBJ2-7; 8 bases map to TRBD2. CDR1 and CDR2 (germline): SGDLS, YYNGEE. V was pared by 5 bases and J by 3 bases, with 4 bases of the junction left unmatched. There are 13 residues in the CDR3. CDR3 region: CASSRGGNYEQYF. The CDR3 DNA reads TGTGCCAGCAGTCGGGGGGGCAACTACGAGCAGTACTTC.

In this sample, this clone turned up a few times. V gene TRBV11-2 combines with J gene TRBJ2-1; D might be TRBD2 (7 bases). This CDR3 spans 12 amino acids. Germline V gene data show CDR1 as SGHAT and CDR2 as FQNNGV. V was pared by 4 bases and J by 12 bases, with 13 bases between. CDR3 nucleotides: TGTGCCAGCAGCTCCTTGGGGGGGCTGCAGTTCTTC. Encoded protein: CASSSLGGLQFF.

This clone was seen more than once but under ten times. This sequence joins TRBV29-1 and TRBJ1-1, with a weak D call TRBD1 (6 bases). Trimming left V 7 bases short and J 1 base short, with 10 bases between. The CDR3 sequence is 12 residues long. CDR1 SQVTM and CDR2 ANQGSEA come from the germline V gene. The CDR3 sequence is CSARGGNTEAFF. CDR3 in DNA: TGCAGCGCCAGAGGGGGGAACACTGAAGCTTTCTTT. Complete variable domain (other parts from reference TRBV29-1 and TRBJ1-1): SAVISQKPSRDICQRGTSLTIQCQVDSQVTMMFWYRQQPGQSLTLIATANQGSEATYESGFVIDKFPISRPNLTFSTLTVSNMSPEDSSIYLCSARGGNTEAFFGQGTRLTVV.

The V and J genes are TRBV18 and TRBJ1-3, with a possible D match to TRBD1 (6 bases). Germline-derived CDR1 and CDR2 are KGHSH and LQKENI. V was clipped by 2 bases and J by 3 bases, with 14 bases between them. The CDR3 has 16 amino acids. CDR3 amino acids: CASSPLGASHGNTIYF. The CDR3 nucleotides read TGTGCCAGCTCACCATTGGGGGCCAGCCATGGAAACACCATATATTTT.

CDR3: CASSLNNEQYF. Written as DNA, the CDR3 is TGTGCCAGCAGCTTAAACAACGAGCAGTACTTC. This chain uses TRBV7-9 with TRBJ2-7; D is ambiguous. This CDR3 is built from 11 residues. The V end was cut by 2 bases, the J end by 5 bases, with 4 bases between. The germline gives CDR1 SEHNR, CDR2 FQNEAQ (reference sequence).

Only a few counts were recorded for this clone. The rearrangement joins TRBV14 to TRBJ2-1, with 9 positions matching TRBD1. V lost 4 bases, J lost 4 bases, and 2 bases stayed unmatched. The CDR3 has 14 residues. Looked up from germline, CDR1 is SGHDN and CDR2 is FVKESK. Written as DNA, the CDR3 is TGTGCCAGCAGCCCAGGACAGGGGTACAATGAGCAGTTCTTC. As protein: CASSPGQGYNEQFF.

In its sample, this clone was seen a few times. The V gene is TRBV6-1, the J gene TRBJ1-5; 9 nucleotides align to TRBD1. Germline trimming cut 7 bases from V and 4 bases from J; bases unmatched to any gene: 8. The CDR3 loop spans 15 amino acids. Germline CDR1 reads MNHNS; CDR2 reads SASEGT. The CDR3: CASTSGTGLNQPQHF. DNA of the CDR3: TGTGCCAGCACCTCCGGGACAGGGCTAAATCAGCCCCAGCATTTT.

The chain carries TRBV9 and TRBJ2-7; the match to TRBD2 covers 11 bases. The CDR3 extends over 18 amino acids. The J segment lost 0 bases and the V segment lost 3 bases, leaving 11 bases of the junction unmatched. Germline values: CDR1 SGDLS, CDR2 YYNGEE. The DNA of the CDR3 is TGTGCCAGCAGCGCATACCCACCGGGACTAGCGGACTCCTACGAGCAGTACTTC. Translated: CASSAYPPGLADSYEQYF.

This chain uses TRBV15 with TRBJ1-2; tentatively, D is TRBD1 (6 bases). Per the germline V gene, CDR1 is LNHNV and CDR2 is YYDKDF (reference sequence). Trimming cost V 0 bases and J 2 bases, with 16 bases left between them. The length of the CDR3 is 17 residues. In DNA, the CDR3 is TGTGCCACCAGCAGAGATGTCGGGGGGCGATCCAACTATGGCTACACCTTC. It encodes CATSRDVGGRSNYGYTF.

The gene calls are TRBV2 and TRBJ2-6; D is unclear. Trimming removed 5 bases at V and 5 bases at J, with 16 bases between. The CDR3 consists of 16 residues. Germline-derived CDR1 and CDR2 are SNHLY and FYNNEI. The CDR3 loop reads CASSIAAAARANVLTF. For the CDR3, the DNA is TGTGCCAGCAGTATCGCGGCAGCCGCCAGGGCCAACGTCCTGACTTTC.

The chain has TRBV7-2 and TRBJ2-7, with a tentative D call TRBD1 (6 bases). CDR3 length: 14 amino acids. In germline, CDR1 is SGHTA, CDR2 FQGNSA. V shed 6 bases and J shed 1 base, with 13 bases lying between them. The CDR3 loop is CASRKGDVSYEQYF. For the CDR3, the DNA is TGTGCCAGCAGGAAGGGGGACGTGTCCTACGAGCAGTACTTC.

This clone was seen ten or more times. In DNA form, the CDR3 reads TGTGCCAGCAGCTTAGGGGCCCGGATGGGCATTCAGTACTTC. This gives the protein CASSLGARMGIQYF. The chain has TRBV7-2 and TRBJ2-4; D not certain. The ends were cut back, 1 base at V and 9 bases at J, with 13 bases in the middle. Germline lookup yields CDR1 SGHTA and CDR2 FQGNSA. The CDR3 covers 14 residues.

The rearrangement joins TRBV18 to TRBJ2-7; 8 bases are a match to TRBD1. This CDR3 spans 12 amino acids. CDR1 is KGHSH, CDR2 LQKENI, per germline. V shed 5 bases and J 9 bases; nucleotides not matched to a gene: 6. The CDR3 DNA is TGTGCCAGCTCAGGGGACAGGATGAGGCAGTACTTC. Its protein product is CASSGDRMRQYF.

This chain links TRBV6-5 with TRBJ2-5; possible D gene TRBD2, 5 bases. Looked up from germline, CDR1 is MNHEY and CDR2 is SVGAGI. V was clipped by 0 bases and J by 0 bases, with 11 bases between them. This CDR3 has 16 amino acids. CDR3 bases: TGTGCCAGCAGTTACTCTACTAGAGTGTACCAAGAGACCCAGTACTTC. Its protein product is CASSYSTRVYQETQYF.